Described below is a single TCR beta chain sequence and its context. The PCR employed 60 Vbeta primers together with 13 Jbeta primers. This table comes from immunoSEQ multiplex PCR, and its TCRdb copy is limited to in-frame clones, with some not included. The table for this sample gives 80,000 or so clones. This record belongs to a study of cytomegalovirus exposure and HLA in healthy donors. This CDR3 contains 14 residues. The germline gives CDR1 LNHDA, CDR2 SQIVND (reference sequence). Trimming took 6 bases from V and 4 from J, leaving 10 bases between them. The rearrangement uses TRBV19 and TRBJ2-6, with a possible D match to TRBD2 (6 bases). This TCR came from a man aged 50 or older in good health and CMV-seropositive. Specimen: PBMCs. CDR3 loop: CASRRGAGANVLTF. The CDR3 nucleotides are TGTGCCAGTAGGCGGGGAGCCGGGGCCAACGTCCTGACTTTC.